Below are 7 T cell receptor beta chains sequenced from a single sample in a study of human T cells and chemical hapten exposure. Using its own MiXCR run on the RACE reads, TCRdb lists one record per CDR3 protein. The data contain roughly 380,000 distinct CDR3 sequences, 4% to 6% of them seen just once; the ten biggest clones take up approximately 2.8%. Indicated time point: pre-sensitization, week 0. Regarding treatment: therapeutic diphenylcyclopropenone sensitization with weekly scalp DPC. The specimen was whole blood, collected in connection with sensitization to the hapten diphenylcyclopropenone (DPC). The receptors here all came from a woman aged 50 to 65 with alopecia areata. Some clones in this sample may be carry-over from other donors' samples.

The chain joins TRBV5-1 to TRBJ1-1; D call uncertain. The germline gives CDR1 SGHRS, CDR2 YFSETQ. V lost 4 bases and J 5 bases, leaving 15 bases between the germline ends. CDR3 length equals 14 residues. In nucleotides, the CDR3 is TGCGCCAGCAGCCGTAGCGACCCGAGGACTGAAGCTTTCTTT. Translated: CASSRSDPRTEAFF.

Many counts were recorded for this clonotype. V usage is TRBV7-9 and J usage is TRBJ1-2; 9 bases fit TRBD1. Germline lookup yields CDR1 SEHNR and CDR2 FQNEAQ (reference sequence). This CDR3 comprises 15 residues. V lost 0 bases, J lost 5 bases, and 4 bases stayed unmatched. The CDR3 protein is CASSLAGQGIYGYTF. CDR3 coding DNA: TGTGCCAGCAGCTTAGCAGGACAGGGGATTTATGGCTACACCTTC.

In this sample, this clonotype turned up a few times. The chain links TRBV30 to TRBJ2-7; TRBD2 matches 8 bases. The V gene's germline CDR1 is GTSNPN and CDR2 SVGIG (reference sequence). Germline trimming cut 1 base from V and 7 bases from J; bases unmatched to any gene: 21. The CDR3 extends over 18 amino acids. The CDR3, as DNA: TGTGCCTGGAGTGGATACCCACTGGGAAGCGGGAGAAGGAGGGAGCAGTACTTC. Its protein product is CAWSGYPLGSGRRREQYF. Drawing the rest from reference TRBV30 and TRBJ2-7, the complete variable domain is SQTIHQWPATLVQPVGSPLSLECTVEGTSNPNLYWYRQAAGRGLQLLFYSVGIGQISSEVPQNLSASRPQDRQFILSSKKLLLSDSGFYLCAWSGYPLGSGRRREQYFGPGTRLTVT.

The chain links TRBV5-6 to TRBJ1-1, with D perhaps matching TRBD1 (5 bases). CDR3 length: 14 amino acids. Per the germline V gene, CDR1 is SGHDT and CDR2 is YYEEEE. Trimming left V 3 bases short and J 0 bases short, with 9 bases between. DNA for the CDR3: TGTGCCAGCAGCTGGGACGTAGTGAACACTGAAGCTTTCTTT. This codes for CASSWDVVNTEAFF.

There are many counts of this clonotype. The chain couples TRBV29-1 to TRBJ2-7; maybe TRBD2 (6 bases). The germline V and J ends were trimmed by 4 bases and 5 bases, with 15 bases remaining between them. The CDR3 loop spans 13 amino acids. Germline V gives CDR1 SQVTM, CDR2 ANQGSEA. CDR3 sequence reads: CSVVEGPFNEQYF. CDR3 nucleotides: TGCAGCGTTGTGGAGGGGCCCTTCAACGAGCAGTACTTC.

This clonotype showed up just a few times. This sequence joins TRBV4-2 and TRBJ1-6; no clear D. CDR1 is LGHNA, CDR2 YNFKEQ, per germline. Trimming took off 0 bases at V and 8 bases at J, with 14 bases between the two ends. This CDR3 is built from 16 residues. The CDR3 spells CASSQDKGMTDSPLHF. CDR3 in DNA: TGTGCCAGCAGCCAAGATAAGGGTATGACGGATTCACCCCTCCACTTT.

About this clonotype: Just one base apart from a much larger clone, this may be a read error. The conserved closing phenylalanine or tryptophan is absent in this CDR3, likely reflecting a read error. This chain joins TRBV5-5 and TRBJ2-5; 7 nucleotides line up with TRBD1. Trimming removed 0 bases from V and 7 bases from J; junction bases left unmatched: 6. The CDR3 has 14 residues. The germline CDR1 and CDR2 sequences are SGHKS and YYEKEE (reference sequence). The CDR3 spells CASSLGQGRGTQYI. CDR3 DNA sequence: TGTGCCAGCAGCTTGGGACAGGGACGGGGGACCCAGTACATC.